A single sample is the source of the 8 T cell receptor beta chains below, sequenced in a study of blood T cell repertoires in COVID-19. Some clones are missing from TCRdb's copy, which holds only in-frame ones; the method was immunoSEQ multiplex PCR. Here the sample spans roughly 51,000 clones, 90% being singletons. The source material was peripheral blood. The receptors were gathered from a man between 65 and 80 years old with acute or convalescent COVID-19.

CDR3 protein: CASRSSFDRGFYEQYF. Written as DNA, the CDR3 is TGTGCCAGCAGATCGTCGTTTGACAGGGGTTTTTACGAGCAGTACTTC. V usage is TRBV5-6 and J usage is TRBJ2-7; TRBD1 agrees at 8 bases. After removal of 5 bases from V and 4 bases from J, the junction contained 14 bases not matched to a gene. Germline lookup yields CDR1 SGHDT and CDR2 YYEEEE. CDR3 length equals 16 residues.

This rearrangement joins TRBV20-1 to TRBJ1-5; TRBD1 aligns across 7 bases. The germline gives CDR1 DFQATT, CDR2 SNEGSKA (reference sequence). The J segment lost 0 bases and the V segment lost 3 bases, leaving 8 bases of the junction unmatched. The length of the CDR3 is 16 residues. The CDR3 sequence is CSASRAGGYSNQPQHF. In DNA form, the CDR3 reads TGCAGTGCTAGTAGGGCAGGGGGGTATAGCAATCAGCCCCAGCATTTT.

This clone has just one count. The rearrangement links TRBV5-1 to TRBJ1-6; 7 bases agree with TRBD1. CDR3 length: 14 residues. The V gene end was trimmed by 0 bases and the J gene end by 8 bases; junction bases not matched to a gene: 2. From germline, CDR1 is SGHRS and CDR2 YFSETQ. The CDR3 reads CASSLAGQDSPLHF. The CDR3 nucleotides are TGCGCCAGCAGCTTGGCAGGACAGGATTCACCCCTCCACTTT.

The chain couples TRBV2 to TRBJ2-7; 11 bases match TRBD2. This CDR3 comprises 17 residues. Germline loops: CDR1 SNHLY, CDR2 FYNNEI. Losses at the gene ends were 6 bases for V and 3 bases for J; bases not matched to a gene: 13. This chain's CDR3 is CASRGLGLAGGHYEQYF. The CDR3 DNA follows: TGTGCCAGCAGGGGCTTGGGTCTAGCGGGGGGACACTACGAGCAGTACTTC. The complete variable domain, with remaining parts taken from reference TRBV2 and TRBJ2-7, reads EPEVTQTPSHQVTQMGQEVILRCVPISNHLYFYWYRQILGQKVEFLVSFYNNEISEKSEIFDDQFSVERPDGSNFTLKIRSTKLEDSAMYFCASRGLGLAGGHYEQYFGPGTRLTVT.

The chain recombines TRBV19 with TRBJ1-5; TRBD1 aligns across 7 bases. The CDR3 covers 17 residues. J lost 0 bases, V lost 0 bases, and 5 bases had no gene match. Per the germline V gene, CDR1 is LNHDA and CDR2 is SQIVND (reference sequence). CDR3 sequence (DNA): TGTGCCAGTAGTATAGACAGGGGGGAGTATAGCAATCAGCCCCAGCATTTT. Residues: CASSIDRGEYSNQPQHF.

The V call is TRBV6-1, the J call TRBJ2-7; 10 positions agree with TRBD2. J was trimmed by 3 bases and V by 4 bases; bases with no gene match: 15. From germline, CDR1 is MNHNS and CDR2 SASEGT. CDR3 length: 18 amino acids. This CDR3 is CASSVSGGAKMAGYEQYF. The CDR3 nucleotides are TGTGCCAGCAGTGTCAGCGGGGGGGCAAAGATGGCGGGCTACGAGCAGTACTTC.

The V call is TRBV6-2 or TRBV6-3, the J call TRBJ1-1; 9 bases map to TRBD1. Germline V gene data show CDR1 as MNHEY and CDR2 as SVGEGT. The J segment lost 8 bases and the V segment lost 2 bases, leaving 9 bases of the junction unmatched. CDR3 length: 15 residues. CDR3 loop: CASSYEGTGSAEAFF. The DNA of the CDR3 is TGTGCCAGCAGTTACGAGGGGACAGGGAGCGCCGAAGCTTTCTTT.

The V and J genes are TRBV18 and TRBJ1-4; D possibly corresponds to TRBD1 (5 bases). The V gene lost 2 bases and the J gene lost 6 bases, with 16 bases spanning the gap. The length of the CDR3 is 16 residues. The germline CDR1 and CDR2 sequences are KGHSH and LQKENI. This CDR3 is CASSPRTRSGDEKLFF. The CDR3 DNA reads as TGTGCCAGCTCACCAAGGACACGGTCGGGAGATGAAAAACTGTTTTTT.